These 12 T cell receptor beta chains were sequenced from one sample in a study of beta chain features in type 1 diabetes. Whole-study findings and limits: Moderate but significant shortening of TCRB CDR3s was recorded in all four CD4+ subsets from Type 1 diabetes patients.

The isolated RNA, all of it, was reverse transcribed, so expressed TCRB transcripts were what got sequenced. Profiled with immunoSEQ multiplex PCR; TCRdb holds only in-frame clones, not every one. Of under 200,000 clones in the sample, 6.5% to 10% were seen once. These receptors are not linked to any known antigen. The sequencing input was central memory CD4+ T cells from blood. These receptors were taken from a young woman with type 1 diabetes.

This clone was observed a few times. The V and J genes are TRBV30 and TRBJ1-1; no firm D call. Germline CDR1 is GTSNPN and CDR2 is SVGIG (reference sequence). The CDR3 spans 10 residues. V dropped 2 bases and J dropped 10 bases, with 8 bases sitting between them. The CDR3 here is CAWSRRSAFF. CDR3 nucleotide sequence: TGTGCCTGGAGTAGGCGGTCAGCTTTCTTT.

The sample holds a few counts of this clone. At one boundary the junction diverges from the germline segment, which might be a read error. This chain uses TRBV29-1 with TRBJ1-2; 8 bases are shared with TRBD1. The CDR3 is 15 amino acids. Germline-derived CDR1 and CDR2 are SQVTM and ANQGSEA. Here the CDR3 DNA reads TGCAGCGTCGAAGGACAGGGTGCTGACTTCATGGCTAGGACCTTC. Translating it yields CSVEGQGADFMARTF.

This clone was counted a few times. In nucleotides, the CDR3 is TGTGCCAGCAGCGTAGCGGCGGGAGGGAGATACGAGCAGTACTTC. This encodes CASSVAAGGRYEQYF. The V and J genes are TRBV9 and TRBJ2-7, with 9 nucleotides matching TRBD2. With V trimmed by 0 bases and J by 4 bases, 5 bases remained unmatched. Germline CDR1 reads SGDLS; CDR2 reads YYNGEE. The length of the CDR3 is 15 residues.

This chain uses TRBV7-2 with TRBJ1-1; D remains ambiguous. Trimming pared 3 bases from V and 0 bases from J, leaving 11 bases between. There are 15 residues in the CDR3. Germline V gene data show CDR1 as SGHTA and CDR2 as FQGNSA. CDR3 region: CASSFSRGMNTEAFF. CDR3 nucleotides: TGTGCCAGCAGCTTCAGTCGGGGAATGAACACTGAAGCTTTCTTT.

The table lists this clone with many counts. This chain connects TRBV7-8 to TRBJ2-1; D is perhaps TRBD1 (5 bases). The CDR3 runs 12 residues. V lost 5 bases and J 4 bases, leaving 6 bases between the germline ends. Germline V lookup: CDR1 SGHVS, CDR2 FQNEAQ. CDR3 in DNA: TGTGCCAGCAGCAACAGGTACAATGAGCAGTTCTTC. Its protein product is CASSNRYNEQFF.

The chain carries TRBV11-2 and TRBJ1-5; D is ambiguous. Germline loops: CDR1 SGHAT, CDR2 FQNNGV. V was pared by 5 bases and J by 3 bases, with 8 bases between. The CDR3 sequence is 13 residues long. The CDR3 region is CASSLGINQPQHF. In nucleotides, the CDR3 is TGTGCCAGCAGCCTTGGCATCAATCAGCCCCAGCATTTT.

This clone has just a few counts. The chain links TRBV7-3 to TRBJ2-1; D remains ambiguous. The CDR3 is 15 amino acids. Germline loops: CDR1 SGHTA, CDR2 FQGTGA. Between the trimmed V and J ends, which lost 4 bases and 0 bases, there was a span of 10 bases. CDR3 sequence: CASSSTRSSYNEQFF. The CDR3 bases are TGTGCCAGCAGCTCAACACGGAGCTCCTACAATGAGCAGTTCTTC.

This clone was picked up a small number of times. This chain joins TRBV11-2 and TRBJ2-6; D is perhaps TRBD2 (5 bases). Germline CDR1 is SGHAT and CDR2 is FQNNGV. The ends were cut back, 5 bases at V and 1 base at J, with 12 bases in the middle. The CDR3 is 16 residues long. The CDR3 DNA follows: TGTGCCAGCAGCCCTGGACTGAGTTCTGGGGCCAACGTCCTGACTTTC. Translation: CASSPGLSSGANVLTF.

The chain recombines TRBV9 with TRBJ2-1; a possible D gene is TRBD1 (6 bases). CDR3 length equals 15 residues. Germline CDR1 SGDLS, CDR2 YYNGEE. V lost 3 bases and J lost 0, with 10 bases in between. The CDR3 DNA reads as TGTGCCAGCAGCGCTACAGGGAGCTCCTACAATGAGCAGTTCTTC. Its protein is CASSATGSSYNEQFF. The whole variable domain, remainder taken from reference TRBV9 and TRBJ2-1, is DSGVTQTPKHLITATGQRVTLRCSPRSGDLSVYWYQQSLDQGLQFLIQYYNGEERAKGNILERFSAQQFPDLHSELNLSSLELGDSALYFCASSATGSSYNEQFFGPGTRLTVL.

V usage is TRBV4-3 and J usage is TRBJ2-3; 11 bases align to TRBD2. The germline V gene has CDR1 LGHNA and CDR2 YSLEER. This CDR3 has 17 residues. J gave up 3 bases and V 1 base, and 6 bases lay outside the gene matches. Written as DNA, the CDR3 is TGCGCCAGCAGCCAAGGGCAGACTAGCGGGACGACAGATACGCAGTATTTT. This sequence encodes CASSQGQTSGTTDTQYF.

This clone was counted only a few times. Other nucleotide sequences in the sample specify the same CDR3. The CDR3 nucleotides are TGTGCCAGCAGTTATGGAGGCTCGAACACTGAAGCTTTCTTT. Translating it yields CASSYGGSNTEAFF. The chain uses TRBV6-5 and TRBJ1-1; D uncertain. Trimming removed 3 bases from V and 1 base from J, with 9 bases in between. This CDR3 region has 14 residues. Germline V CDR1 and CDR2: MNHEY, SVGAGI.

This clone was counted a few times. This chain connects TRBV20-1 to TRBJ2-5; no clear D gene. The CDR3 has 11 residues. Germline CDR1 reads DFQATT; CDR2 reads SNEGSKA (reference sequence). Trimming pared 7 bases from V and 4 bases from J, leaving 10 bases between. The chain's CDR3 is CSVPRVETQYF. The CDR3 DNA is TGCAGTGTTCCGAGAGTAGAGACCCAGTACTTC.